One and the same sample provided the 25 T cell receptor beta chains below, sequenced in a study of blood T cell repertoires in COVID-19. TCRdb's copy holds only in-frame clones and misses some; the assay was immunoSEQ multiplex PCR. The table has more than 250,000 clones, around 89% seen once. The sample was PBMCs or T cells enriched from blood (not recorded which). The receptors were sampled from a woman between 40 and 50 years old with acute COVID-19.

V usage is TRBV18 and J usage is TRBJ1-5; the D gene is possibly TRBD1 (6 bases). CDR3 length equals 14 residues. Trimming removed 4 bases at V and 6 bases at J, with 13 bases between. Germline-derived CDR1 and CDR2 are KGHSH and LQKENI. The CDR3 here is CASSQQGSGQPQHF. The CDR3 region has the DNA TGTGCCAGCTCACAACAGGGTTCGGGTCAGCCCCAGCATTTT.

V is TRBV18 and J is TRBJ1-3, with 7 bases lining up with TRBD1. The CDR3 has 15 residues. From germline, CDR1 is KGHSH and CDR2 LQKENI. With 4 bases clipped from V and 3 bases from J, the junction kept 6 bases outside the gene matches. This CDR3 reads CASSLAGGYGNTIYF. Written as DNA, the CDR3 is TGTGCCAGCTCACTTGCAGGGGGTTATGGAAACACCATATATTTT.

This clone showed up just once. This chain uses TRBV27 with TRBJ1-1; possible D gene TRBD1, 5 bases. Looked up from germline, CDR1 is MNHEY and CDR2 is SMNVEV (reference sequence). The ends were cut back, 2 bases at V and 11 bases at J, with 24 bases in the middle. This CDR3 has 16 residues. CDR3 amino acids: CASSLQSAGLISPAFF. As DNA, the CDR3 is TGTGCCAGCAGTTTACAGTCGGCGGGGCTCATTTCCCCCGCTTTCTTT.

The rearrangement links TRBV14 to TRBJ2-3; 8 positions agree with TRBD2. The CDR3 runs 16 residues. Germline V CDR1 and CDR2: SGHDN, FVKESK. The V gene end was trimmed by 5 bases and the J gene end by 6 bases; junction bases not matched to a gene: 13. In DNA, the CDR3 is TGTGCCAGCAGCACAGGCTCTAGCGGGTCCTGGGATACGCAGTATTTT. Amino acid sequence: CASSTGSSGSWDTQYF.

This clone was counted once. CDR3 loop: CASSLGGVQPQHF. CDR3 coding DNA: TGTGCCAGCAGCTTGGGGGGGGTTCAGCCCCAGCATTTT. The chain couples TRBV5-6 to TRBJ1-5, with a possible D match to TRBD1 (5 bases). The V gene's germline CDR1 is SGHDT and CDR2 YYEEEE. This CDR3 is built from 13 residues. Trimming took off 0 bases at V and 6 bases at J, with 7 bases between the two ends.

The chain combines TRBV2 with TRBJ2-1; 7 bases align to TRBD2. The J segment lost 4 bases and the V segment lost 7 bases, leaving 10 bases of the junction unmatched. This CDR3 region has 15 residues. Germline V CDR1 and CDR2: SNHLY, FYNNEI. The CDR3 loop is CASNRRAGAYNEQFF. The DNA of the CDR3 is TGTGCCAGCAATAGGAGGGCGGGAGCATACAATGAGCAGTTCTTC.

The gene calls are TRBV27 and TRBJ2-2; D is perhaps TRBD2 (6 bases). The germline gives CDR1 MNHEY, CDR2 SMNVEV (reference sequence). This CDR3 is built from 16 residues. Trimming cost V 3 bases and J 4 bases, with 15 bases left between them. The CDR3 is CASSLLTRPGTGELFF. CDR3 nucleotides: TGTGCCAGCAGTTTGTTGACTAGGCCTGGCACCGGGGAGCTGTTTTTT.

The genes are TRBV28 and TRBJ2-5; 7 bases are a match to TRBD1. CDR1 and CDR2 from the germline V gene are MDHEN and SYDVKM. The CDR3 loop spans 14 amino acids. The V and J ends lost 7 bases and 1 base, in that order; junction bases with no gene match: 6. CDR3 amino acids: CASKRGQFQETQYF. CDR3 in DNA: TGTGCCAGCAAGAGGGGACAGTTCCAAGAGACCCAGTACTTC.

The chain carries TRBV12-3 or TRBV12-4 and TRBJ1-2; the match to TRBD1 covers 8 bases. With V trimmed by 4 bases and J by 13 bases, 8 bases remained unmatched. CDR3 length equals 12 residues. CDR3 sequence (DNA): TGTGCCAGCAGTTCCGGACAGGGAACCCTCACCTTC. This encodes CASSSGQGTLTF.

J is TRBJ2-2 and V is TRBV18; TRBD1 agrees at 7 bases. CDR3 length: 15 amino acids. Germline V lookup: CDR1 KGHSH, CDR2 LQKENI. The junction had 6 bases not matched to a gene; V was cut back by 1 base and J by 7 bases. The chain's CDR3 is CASSPQTGHNGELFF. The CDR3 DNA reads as TGTGCCAGCTCACCACAGACAGGGCATAACGGGGAGCTGTTTTTT. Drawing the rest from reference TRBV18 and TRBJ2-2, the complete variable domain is NAGVMQNPRHLVRRRGQEARLRCSPMKGHSHVYWYRQLPEEGLKFMVYLQKENIIDESGMPKERFSAEFPKEGPSILRIQQVVRGDSAAYFCASSPQTGHNGELFFGEGSRLTVL.

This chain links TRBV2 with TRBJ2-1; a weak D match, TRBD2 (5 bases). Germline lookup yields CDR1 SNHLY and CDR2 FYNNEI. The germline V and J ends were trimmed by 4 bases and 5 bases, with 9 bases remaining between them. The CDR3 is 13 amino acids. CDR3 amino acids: CASSVGLNNEQFF. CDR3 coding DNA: TGTGCCAGCAGTGTAGGACTTAACAATGAGCAGTTCTTC. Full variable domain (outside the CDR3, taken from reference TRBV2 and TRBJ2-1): EPEVTQTPSHQVTQMGQEVILRCVPISNHLYFYWYRQILGQKVEFLVSFYNNEISEKSEIFDDQFSVERPDGSNFTLKIRSTKLEDSAMYFCASSVGLNNEQFFGPGTRLTVL.

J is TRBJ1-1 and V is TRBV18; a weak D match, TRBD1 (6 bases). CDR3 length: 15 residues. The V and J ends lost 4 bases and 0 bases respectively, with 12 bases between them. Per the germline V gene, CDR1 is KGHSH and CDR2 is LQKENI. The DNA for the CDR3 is TGTGCCAGCTCACAGATGGGGGCCATGAACACTGAAGCTTTCTTT. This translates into CASSQMGAMNTEAFF.

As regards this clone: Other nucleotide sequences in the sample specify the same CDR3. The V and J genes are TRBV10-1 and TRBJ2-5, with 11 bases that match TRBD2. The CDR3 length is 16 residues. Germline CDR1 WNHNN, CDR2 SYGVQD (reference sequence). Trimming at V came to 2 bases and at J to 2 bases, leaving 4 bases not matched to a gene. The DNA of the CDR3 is TGCGCCAGCAGTGAGGGGACTAGCGGAATACAAGAGACCCAGTACTTC. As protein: CASSEGTSGIQETQYF.

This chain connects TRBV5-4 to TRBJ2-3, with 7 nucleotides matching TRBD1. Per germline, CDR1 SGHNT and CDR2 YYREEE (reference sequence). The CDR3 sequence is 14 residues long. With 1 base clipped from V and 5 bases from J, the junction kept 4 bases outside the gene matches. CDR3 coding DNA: TGTGCCAGCAGCTTGACAGGGGTGGTAGATACGCAGTATTTT. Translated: CASSLTGVVDTQYF. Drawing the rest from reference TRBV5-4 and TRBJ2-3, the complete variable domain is ETGVTQSPTHLIKTRGQQVTLRCSSQSGHNTVSWYQQALGQGPQFIFQYYREEENGRGNFPPRFSGLQFPNYSSELNVNALELDDSALYLCASSLTGVVDTQYFGPGTRLTVL.

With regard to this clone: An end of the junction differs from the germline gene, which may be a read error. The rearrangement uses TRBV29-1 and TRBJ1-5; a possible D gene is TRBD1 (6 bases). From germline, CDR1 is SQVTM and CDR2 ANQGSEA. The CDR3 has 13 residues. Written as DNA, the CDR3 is TGCAGCGTGGAAGACAGGTTCGGTCAGCCCCAGCATTTT. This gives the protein CSVEDRFGQPQHF.

This CDR3 reads CASSPGLRGGGEQYF. In DNA form, the CDR3 reads TGTGCCAGCAGCCCAGGGCTCCGAGGGGGCGGCGAGCAGTACTTC. The chain joins TRBV7-2 to TRBJ2-7; TRBD1 agrees at 7 bases. V was pared by 5 bases and J by 6 bases, with 13 bases of the junction left unmatched. The CDR3 loop spans 15 amino acids. Looked up from germline, CDR1 is SGHTA and CDR2 is FQGNSA.

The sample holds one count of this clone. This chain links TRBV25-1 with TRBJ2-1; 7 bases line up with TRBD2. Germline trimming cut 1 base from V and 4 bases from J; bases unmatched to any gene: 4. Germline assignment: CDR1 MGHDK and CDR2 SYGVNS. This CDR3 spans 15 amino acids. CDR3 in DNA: TGTGCCAGCAGTGAATTTTCGGGGGGATACAATGAGCAGTTCTTC. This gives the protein CASSEFSGGYNEQFF.

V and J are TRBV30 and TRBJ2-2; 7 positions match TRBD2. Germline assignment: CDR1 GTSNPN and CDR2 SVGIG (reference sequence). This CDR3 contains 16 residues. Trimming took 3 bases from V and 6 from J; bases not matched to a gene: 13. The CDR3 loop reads CAWSLTGRLRSGELFF. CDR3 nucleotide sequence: TGTGCCTGGAGCCTCACCGGGAGGCTGAGATCCGGGGAGCTGTTTTTT.

For the CDR3, the DNA is TGCAGTGCTAGTTCTCCAGGGCCGAACTATGGCTACACCTTC. Translated, it gives CSASSPGPNYGYTF. V and J are TRBV20-1 and TRBJ1-2; D is perhaps TRBD1 (5 bases). The CDR3 has 14 residues. Deletions cut 3 bases from V and 2 bases from J, with 13 bases between. Germline V gives CDR1 DFQATT, CDR2 SNEGSKA (reference sequence).

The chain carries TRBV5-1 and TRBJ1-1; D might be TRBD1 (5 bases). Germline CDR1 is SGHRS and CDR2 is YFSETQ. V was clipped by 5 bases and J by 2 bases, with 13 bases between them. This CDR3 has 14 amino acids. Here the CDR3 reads CASRVAGTNTEAFF. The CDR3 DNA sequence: TGCGCCAGCAGGGTAGCGGGGACTAACACTGAAGCTTTCTTT.

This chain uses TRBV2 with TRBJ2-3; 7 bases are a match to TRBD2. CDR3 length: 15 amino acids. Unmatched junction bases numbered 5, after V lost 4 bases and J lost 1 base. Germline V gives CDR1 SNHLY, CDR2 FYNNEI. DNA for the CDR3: TGTGCCAGCAGTGCTGGACTAGTAGGCACAGATACGCAGTATTTT. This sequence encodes CASSAGLVGTDTQYF. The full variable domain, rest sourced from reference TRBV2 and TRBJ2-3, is EPEVTQTPSHQVTQMGQEVILRCVPISNHLYFYWYRQILGQKVEFLVSFYNNEISEKSEIFDDQFSVERPDGSNFTLKIRSTKLEDSAMYFCASSAGLVGTDTQYFGPGTRLTVL.

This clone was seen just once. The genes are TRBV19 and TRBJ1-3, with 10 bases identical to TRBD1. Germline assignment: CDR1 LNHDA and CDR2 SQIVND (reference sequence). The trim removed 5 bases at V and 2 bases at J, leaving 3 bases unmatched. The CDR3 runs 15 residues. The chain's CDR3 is CASSLGTGAGNTIYF. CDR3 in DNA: TGTGCCAGTAGTCTTGGGACAGGGGCTGGAAACACCATATATTTT.

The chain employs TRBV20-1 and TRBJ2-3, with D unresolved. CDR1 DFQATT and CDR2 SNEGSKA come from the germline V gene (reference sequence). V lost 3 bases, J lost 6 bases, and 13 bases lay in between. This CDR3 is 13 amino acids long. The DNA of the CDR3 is TGCAGTGCTAGTTTTGGGCATTCGGATACGCAGTATTTT. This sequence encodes CSASFGHSDTQYF.

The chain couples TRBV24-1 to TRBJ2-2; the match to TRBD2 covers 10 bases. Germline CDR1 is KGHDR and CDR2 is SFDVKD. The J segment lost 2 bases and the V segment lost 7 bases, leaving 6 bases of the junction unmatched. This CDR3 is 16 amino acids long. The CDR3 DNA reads TGTGCCACCAGAAGACTAGCGGGTAAAAACACCGGGGAGCTGTTTTTT. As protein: CATRRLAGKNTGELFF.

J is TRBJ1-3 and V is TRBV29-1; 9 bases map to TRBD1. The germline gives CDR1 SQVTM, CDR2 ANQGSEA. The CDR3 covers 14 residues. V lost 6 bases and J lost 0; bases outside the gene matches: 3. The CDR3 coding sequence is TGCAGCGTGGGACAGGGTCACTCTGGAAACACCATATATTTT. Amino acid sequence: CSVGQGHSGNTIYF.